The rows below give T cell receptor beta chains drawn from one sample of a study of PD-1 blockade in classical Hodgkin lymphoma. The data were produced by immunoSEQ multiplex PCR, yet TCRdb's version contains in-frame clones alone and is incomplete. The data hold about 110,000 clones, with 89% observed a single time. Sequenced here: peripheral blood mononuclear cells (PBMCs), sampled before the second cycle of nivolumab. The source is a human donor with classical Hodgkin lymphoma. CDR3s include the opening cysteine and the closing phenylalanine or tryptophan.

J: TRBJ1-5
V: TRBV27
CDR3: CASSFDSTQPQHF

J: TRBJ1-1
V: TRBV5-6
CDR3: CASINFGGTEAFF

J: TRBJ2-1
V: TRBV7-9
CDR3: CASSLVLGGEQFF

J: TRBJ1-2
V: TRBV5-1
CDR3: CASSSQVGTVYGYTF

J: TRBJ1-2
V: TRBV5-5
CDR3: CASSPIPGQGNGGYTF

J: TRBJ1-5
V: TRBV7-2
CDR3: CASSQTGALGPQHF

J: TRBJ1-1
V: TRBV4-3
CDR3: CASSQIPDRRGSEAFF

J: TRBJ2-1
V: TRBV7-2
CDR3: CASSLAEGLAGNEQFF

J: TRBJ2-6
V: TRBV18
CDR3: CASSPGTGGTGANVLTF

J: TRBJ2-3
V: TRBV4-1
CDR3: CASSGQAILDTQYF

J: TRBJ2-3
V: TRBV5-1
CDR3: CASSLEGVADTQYF

J: TRBJ2-6
V: TRBV5-1
CDR3: CASSYSLTGSGSGANVLTF

J: TRBJ1-1
V: TRBV6-6
CDR3: CASSYESNTEAFF

J: TRBJ2-3
V: TRBV4-2
CDR3: CASSQDIQGITDTQYF

J: TRBJ1-6
V: TRBV27
CDR3: CASSLGGRSPLHF

J: TRBJ2-7
V: TRBV28
CDR3: CASSSPNYEQYF